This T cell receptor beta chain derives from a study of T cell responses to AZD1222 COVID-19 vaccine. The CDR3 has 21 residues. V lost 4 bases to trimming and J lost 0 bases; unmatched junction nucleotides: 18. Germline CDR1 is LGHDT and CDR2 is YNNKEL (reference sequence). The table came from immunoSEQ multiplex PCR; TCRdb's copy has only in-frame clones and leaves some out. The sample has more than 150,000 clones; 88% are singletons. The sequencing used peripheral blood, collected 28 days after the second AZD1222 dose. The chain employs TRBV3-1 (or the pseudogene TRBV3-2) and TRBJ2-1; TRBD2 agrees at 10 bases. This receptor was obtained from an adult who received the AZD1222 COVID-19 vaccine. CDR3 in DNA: TGTGCCAGCAGCCGGAACCGTAAACTAGCGGGATTTCGAGGCTCCTACAATGAGCAGTTCTTC. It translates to CASSRNRKLAGFRGSYNEQFF.